There are a few counts of the clone carrying this T cell receptor (beta chain). What it binds is not known. Germline lookup yields CDR1 MGHDK and CDR2 SYGVNS. Trimming left V 1 base short and J 2 bases short, with 14 bases between. The CDR3 runs 16 residues. The data were taken from a study of cytomegalovirus exposure and HLA in healthy donors. Points from the study as a whole: TCR beta sequences reportedly predicted most subjects' HLA-A and HLA-B alleles accurately. Judged likely to be a sequencing artifact was a cluster of highly shared sequence variants. Immune exposure data for these donors was limited to CMV serostatus.

Primers included in the PCR were 60 Vbeta and 13 Jbeta primers. Authors' analysis steps: The authors later counted roughly 79 million unique TCR beta chains, roughly 10 million of them shared. This table comes from immunoSEQ multiplex PCR, and its TCRdb copy is limited to in-frame clones, with some not included. The V and J calls and clone size are taken from that table; D and trimming were inferred from the DNA. The sample records approximately 150,000 clones, around 80% being singletons. Sequences were obtained from PBMCs. This TCR was sampled from a man between 40 and 49 years old in good health and CMV-seronegative. This chain uses TRBV25-1 with TRBJ2-5, with D possibly matching TRBD1 (5 bases). The CDR3 region is CASSEWLRQGQETQYF. The DNA for the CDR3 is TGTGCCAGCAGTGAATGGTTGAGGCAGGGTCAAGAGACCCAGTACTTC.